A selection of T cell receptor beta chains follows, all from one sample in a study of blood T cell repertoires in COVID-19. The repertoire was sequenced with immunoSEQ multiplex PCR; TCRdb's copy has only in-frame clones and lacks some. Here the sample spans about 210,000 clones, under 95% being singletons. Sequencing used peripheral blood. Receptors originate from a man aged 25 to 40 with acute or convalescent COVID-19. CDR3s include the opening cysteine and the closing phenylalanine or tryptophan. D genes are given only for firm matches. Size values are once, few and many counts, or a class for expanded clones, and some rows have none.

abundance: -; d_gene: -; j_gene: TRBJ1-3; v_gene: TRBV19; CDR3aa: CASSLRQDSGNTIYF; CDR3nt: TGTGCCAGTAGTCTTCGACAGGACTCTGGAAACACCATATATTTT
abundance: -; d_gene: TRBD1; j_gene: TRBJ2-1; v_gene: TRBV6-5; CDR3aa: CASSRQGANEQFF; CDR3nt: TGTGCCAGCAGTCGGCAGGGGGCGAATGAGCAGTTCTTC
abundance: -; d_gene: -; j_gene: TRBJ1-1; v_gene: TRBV19; CDR3aa: CASQGGVLNTEAFF; CDR3nt: TGTGCCAGTCAGGGTGGGGTGTTGAACACTGAAGCTTTCTTT
abundance: -; d_gene: -; j_gene: TRBJ2-7; v_gene: TRBV11-2; CDR3aa: CASSSHFSYEQYF; CDR3nt: TGTGCCAGCAGCTCCCATTTCTCCTACGAGCAGTACTTC
abundance: -; d_gene: -; j_gene: TRBJ2-7; v_gene: TRBV5-6; CDR3aa: CASSLTTYEQYF; CDR3nt: TGTGCCAGCAGCTTGACAACCTACGAGCAGTACTTC
abundance: -; d_gene: TRBD1; j_gene: TRBJ2-2; v_gene: TRBV9; CDR3aa: CASSETGSIGELFF; CDR3nt: TGTGCCAGCTCTGAGACAGGGAGTATCGGGGAGCTGTTTTTT
abundance: -; d_gene: TRBD2; j_gene: TRBJ2-7; v_gene: TRBV4-2; CDR3aa: CASSPPQRGAQYF; CDR3nt: TGTGCCAGCAGCCCCCCCCAGCGGGGGGCGCAGTACTTC
abundance: -; d_gene: TRBD1; j_gene: TRBJ1-5; v_gene: TRBV30; CDR3aa: CACSTGTNQPQHF; CDR3nt: TGTGCCTGTTCGACAGGGACAAATCAGCCCCAGCATTTT
abundance: once; d_gene: TRBD2; j_gene: TRBJ2-7; v_gene: TRBV28; CDR3aa: CATTRLAGGIYEQYF; CDR3nt: TGTGCCACCACAAGACTAGCGGGAGGGATTTACGAGCAGTACTTC
abundance: -; d_gene: TRBD2; j_gene: TRBJ2-5; v_gene: TRBV29-1; CDR3aa: CSGTRGVETQYF; CDR3nt: TGCAGCGGGACTCGGGGGGTAGAGACCCAGTACTTC
abundance: -; d_gene: -; j_gene: TRBJ1-1; v_gene: TRBV29-1; CDR3aa: CSVCTTLTTEAFF; CDR3nt: TGCAGCGTTTGCACTACCCTGACCACTGAAGCTTTCTTT
abundance: -; d_gene: TRBD1; j_gene: TRBJ2-1; v_gene: TRBV5-1; CDR3aa: CASSGQVSRATNEQFF; CDR3nt: TGCGCCAGCAGCGGACAGGTTAGTAGGGCCACCAATGAGCAGTTCTTC
abundance: -; d_gene: -; j_gene: TRBJ1-2; v_gene: TRBV28; CDR3aa: CASRTGSRGYTF; CDR3nt: TGTGCCAGCAGAACAGGGTCTCGTGGCTACACCTTC
abundance: -; d_gene: TRBD1; j_gene: TRBJ1-2; v_gene: TRBV9; CDR3aa: CASSADRGNYGYTF; CDR3nt: TGTGCCAGCAGCGCCGACAGGGGGAACTATGGCTACACCTTC
abundance: -; d_gene: -; j_gene: TRBJ1-4; v_gene: TRBV30; CDR3aa: CAWNGGQKGEKLFF; CDR3nt: TGTGCCTGGAACGGGGGGCAGAAGGGTGAAAAACTGTTTTTT
abundance: once; d_gene: -; j_gene: TRBJ1-2; v_gene: TRBV5-8; CDR3aa: CASSQGVGYTF; CDR3nt: TGTGCCAGCAGCCAAGGGGTTGGCTACACCTTC
abundance: -; d_gene: -; j_gene: TRBJ1-2; v_gene: TRBV28; CDR3aa: CASSLGARLDGYTF; CDR3nt: TGTGCCAGCAGTTTAGGGGCCAGGTTGGATGGCTACACCTTC
abundance: -; d_gene: TRBD2; j_gene: TRBJ2-7; v_gene: TRBV7-8; CDR3aa: CASSLGLAGSYEQYF; CDR3nt: TGTGCCAGCAGCTTAGGACTAGCGGGCTCCTACGAGCAGTACTTC
abundance: once; d_gene: -; j_gene: TRBJ2-1; v_gene: TRBV5-1; CDR3aa: CASSLVAGNNEQFF; CDR3nt: TGCGCCAGCAGCTTGGTGGCAGGGAACAATGAGCAGTTCTTC
abundance: once; d_gene: TRBD2; j_gene: TRBJ2-1; v_gene: TRBV11-2; CDR3aa: CASSVGLAENNEQFF; CDR3nt: TGTGCCAGCAGCGTGGGACTAGCGGAGAACAATGAGCAGTTCTTC
abundance: once; d_gene: -; j_gene: TRBJ1-1; v_gene: TRBV6-2/TRBV6-3; CDR3aa: CASSLTGLNTEAFF; CDR3nt: TGTGCCAGCAGTTTAACGGGATTGAACACTGAAGCTTTCTTT
abundance: -; d_gene: -; j_gene: TRBJ2-3; v_gene: TRBV5-1; CDR3aa: CASSPTETTDTQYF; CDR3nt: TGCGCCAGCAGCCCTACCGAAACCACAGATACGCAGTATTTT
abundance: -; d_gene: TRBD1; j_gene: TRBJ1-4; v_gene: TRBV30; CDR3aa: CAWSIIGGYGEKLFF; CDR3nt: TGTGCCTGGAGTATTATAGGGGGCTATGGTGAAAAACTGTTTTTT